This is a list of T cell receptor beta chains from one sample in a study of T-cell reconstitution after alpha-beta-depleted transplantation in children. TCRdb re-derived calls from the PCR reads in MiXCR, one entry per CDR3 protein. The sample carries about 300,000 distinct CDR3 sequences, 6.5% to 9% recorded once. The sequenced sample was peripheral blood, obtained 360 days after TCRalphabeta/CD19-depleted stem cell transplant. These receptors were taken from a female patient aged 2-10 years who had a stem cell transplant for Fanconi anemia, so the T cells may come from the graft donor. CDR3s include the opening cysteine and the closing phenylalanine or tryptophan. The D gene is left open where the match is weak. Some rows mark clone size as missing; the rest say once, few, many or name a class of expanded clone.

CDR3aa,CDR3nt,j_gene,v_gene,abundance,d_gene
CASSRQGVWTEAFF,TGTGCCAGCAGCAGACAGGGGGTATGGACTGAAGCTTTCTTT,TRBJ1-1,TRBV27,many,TRBD1
CASSYTWSSGANVLTF,TGTGCCAGCAGTTACACGTGGAGCTCTGGGGCCAACGTCCTGACTTTC,TRBJ2-6,TRBV6-5,many,.
CSVKTSGTDTQYF,TGCAGCGTGAAAACTAGCGGCACAGATACGCAGTATTTT,TRBJ2-3,TRBV29-1,.,TRBD2
CASRPYRVGQPQHF,TGTGCCAGCAGGCCATACAGGGTAGGTCAGCCCCAGCATTTT,TRBJ1-5,TRBV28,few,.
CASRIQGSSGNTIYF,TGTGCCAGCAGAATACAGGGCAGCTCTGGAAACACCATATATTTT,TRBJ1-3,TRBV28,.,.
CASTRDRGLWETQYF,TGTGCCAGCACCCGGGACAGGGGGCTTTGGGAGACCCAGTACTTC,TRBJ2-5,TRBV2,few,TRBD1
CASSLPTGTGGYEQYF,TGTGCCAGCAGCTTGCCCACCGGGACAGGGGGGTACGAGCAGTACTTC,TRBJ2-7,TRBV3-1,.,TRBD1
CATRGGELFF,TGTGCCACCAGGGGCGGGGAGCTGTTTTTT,TRBJ2-2,TRBV12-3/TRBV12-4,many,.
CASSLSGGNYEQYF,TGTGCCAGCAGCTTAAGCGGGGGAAACTACGAGCAGTACTTC,TRBJ2-7,TRBV7-2,many,TRBD2
CASSLAGSVTYGYTF,TGTGCCAGCAGCTTGGCCGGCTCAGTCACCTATGGCTACACCTTC,TRBJ1-2,TRBV5-5,.,.
CDGLTSYGYTF,TGTGATGGGCTAACTTCCTATGGCTACACCTTC,TRBJ1-2,TRBV28,.,.
CASSLGLTTEKLFF,TGCGCCAGCAGCCTGGGACTTACTACTGAAAAGCTGTTTTTT,TRBJ1-4,TRBV4-3,many,.
CASSPGGGQADTQYF,TGTGCCAGCAGCCCCGGGGGGGGGCAAGCAGATACGCAGTATTTT,TRBJ2-3,TRBV7-3,few,TRBD2
CSARPQGQPNTGELFF,TGCAGTGCTAGACCTCAGGGCCAACCGAACACCGGGGAGCTGTTTTTT,TRBJ2-2,TRBV20-1,many,.
CASSQASSSYNSPLHF,TGTGCCAGCAGCCAAGCAAGTAGCTCCTATAATTCACCCCTCCACTTT,TRBJ1-6,TRBV4-2,many,.
CASSPPRQGGPYTGELFF,TGTGCCAGCAGTCCCCCCAGACAGGGAGGGCCTTACACCGGGGAGCTGTTTTTT,TRBJ2-2,TRBV12-3/TRBV12-4,many,.
CSARGGQGRYEQYF,TGCAGTGCTAGGGGCGGACAGGGGAGGTACGAGCAGTACTTC,TRBJ2-7,TRBV20-1,many,TRBD1
CASRQDAPGVRF,TGTGCCAGCAGACAAGACGCACCGGGAGTCAGGTTT,TRBJ1-1,TRBV7-2,few,.
CASSPGTGKETQYF,TGTGCCAGCTCACCAGGGACAGGGAAAGAGACCCAGTACTTC,TRBJ2-5,TRBV18,.,TRBD1
CASPPGGQETQYF,TGCGCCAGCCCCCCAGGGGGGCAAGAGACCCAGTACTTC,TRBJ2-5,TRBV5-1,.,.
CASSRGVTNEKLFF,TGTGCCAGCAGCAGGGGGGTTACTAATGAAAAACTGTTTTTT,TRBJ1-4,TRBV6-5,many,TRBD1
CASSDGTGGLYEQYF,TGCGCCAGCAGCGACGGGACAGGGGGCCTGTACGAGCAGTACTTC,TRBJ2-7,TRBV5-1,many,TRBD1
CSADPPSTLKTYEQYF,TGCAGTGCCGACCCCCCTAGTACCCTAAAAACCTACGAGCAGTACTTC,TRBJ2-7,TRBV20-1,.,.
CASSFRLAGPLTGELFF,TGTGCCAGCAGTTTCCGACTAGCGGGGCCCTTAACCGGGGAGCTGTTTTTT,TRBJ2-2,TRBV7-9,.,TRBD2
CASSLMAANYGYTF,TGCGCCAGCAGCTTGATGGCCGCTAACTATGGCTACACCTTC,TRBJ1-2,TRBV5-1,few,.
CSARESHPYGYTF,TGCAGTGCTAGAGAGAGTCATCCCTATGGCTACACCTTC,TRBJ1-2,TRBV20-1,many,.
CASSVGAYYNSPLHF,TGTGCCAGCAGTGTGGGGGCGTACTATAATTCACCCCTCCACTTT,TRBJ1-6,TRBV27,few,.
CASSYRGALNQPQHF,TGTGCCAGCAGTTACCGTGGAGCCCTTAATCAGCCCCAGCATTTT,TRBJ1-5,TRBV6-2/TRBV6-3,few,.
CASSRTGVDEKLFF,TGCGCCAGCAGCCGGACAGGGGTGGATGAAAAACTGTTTTTT,TRBJ1-4,TRBV5-1,.,TRBD1
CSARDIGRNQPQHF,TGCAGTGCTAGAGATATTGGGAGGAATCAGCCCCAGCATTTT,TRBJ1-5,TRBV20-1,.,.
CASSVDQYQETQYF,TGTGCCAGCAGCGTAGACCAGTACCAAGAGACCCAGTACTTC,TRBJ2-5,TRBV9,many,.
CASSFMVWSTDTQYF,TGTGCCAGCAGCTTCATGGTGTGGTCCACAGATACGCAGTATTTT,TRBJ2-3,TRBV5-5,.,.
CASSPGRQGTTDGYTF,TGTGCCAGCAGCCCCGGGCGACAGGGGACCACGGATGGCTACACCTTC,TRBJ1-2,TRBV4-2,.,TRBD1
CASSLRTESSNF,TGTGCCAGCAGCTTAAGGACAGAGTCTTCGAACTTC,TRBJ2-7,TRBV7-2,many,.
CSARDWGEAGRTYEQYF,TGCAGTGCTAGAGATTGGGGAGAGGCTGGGAGGACCTACGAGCAGTACTTC,TRBJ2-7,TRBV20-1,many,.
CASSPGQGIEAFF,TGTGCCAGCAGCCCCGGACAGGGGATAGAAGCTTTCTTT,TRBJ1-1,TRBV4-2,many,TRBD1
CSAIRRVGEQYF,TGCAGTGCAATCCGCAGGGTGGGCGAGCAGTACTTC,TRBJ2-7,TRBV20-1,few,.
CASSLFGYNEQFF,TGTGCCAGCAGCTTGTTCGGGTACAATGAGCAGTTCTTC,TRBJ2-1,TRBV5-8,.,.
CASSLPGTTYEQYF,TGTGCCAGCAGCTTACCCGGGACAACCTACGAGCAGTACTTC,TRBJ2-7,TRBV7-9,many,.
CASTDRAGNGELFF,TGCGCCAGCACCGACAGGGCAGGGAACGGGGAGCTGTTTTTT,TRBJ2-2,TRBV5-1,many,TRBD1
CASSLVLVRLGSYNEQFF,TGTGCCAGCAGCTTAGTACTTGTCAGGCTTGGCTCCTACAATGAGCAGTTCTTC,TRBJ2-1,TRBV11-1,.,.
CSASPGQFNEKLFF,TGCAGTGCTAGCCCGGGACAGTTTAATGAAAAACTGTTTTTT,TRBJ1-4,TRBV20-1,many,TRBD1
CAISGEAGPNYEQYF,TGTGCCATCAGTGGTGAAGCGGGGCCTAACTACGAGCAGTACTTC,TRBJ2-7,TRBV10-3,many,TRBD2
CASSPLYGYTF,TGTGCCAGCAGTCCCCTCTATGGCTACACCTTC,TRBJ1-2,TRBV12-3/TRBV12-4,many,.
CASSLRGGLAIYEQYF,TGTGCCAGCAGTTTACGGGGGGGACTAGCGATCTACGAGCAGTACTTC,TRBJ2-7,TRBV28,many,TRBD2
CSLERRYGYTF,TGCAGCCTCGAACGGAGATATGGCTACACCTTC,TRBJ1-2,TRBV29-1,many,.
CSARVLAGGQDTQYF,TGCAGTGCTAGAGTACTAGCGGGGGGGCAAGATACGCAGTATTTT,TRBJ2-3,TRBV20-1,few,TRBD2
CASSPGTAYEAFF,TGTGCCAGCAGCCCCGGGACAGCGTATGAAGCTTTCTTT,TRBJ1-1,TRBV3-1,many,TRBD1
CASSALVVGQPQHF,TGTGCCAGCAGCGCTCTGGTGGTGGGTCAGCCCCAGCATTTT,TRBJ1-5,TRBV4-2,few,.
CASSSGLAGGISYEQYF,TGCGCCAGCAGCTCGGGACTAGCGGGAGGGATTTCCTACGAGCAGTACTTC,TRBJ2-7,TRBV5-1,few,TRBD2
CASSFTSGGAYEQFF,TGTGCCAGCAGTTTCACTAGCGGGGGGGCCTATGAGCAGTTCTTC,TRBJ2-1,TRBV12-3/TRBV12-4,few,TRBD2
CSVEWGAAQTNYGYTF,TGCAGCGTTGAGTGGGGGGCGGCTCAAACTAACTATGGCTACACCTTC,TRBJ1-2,TRBV29-1,.,.
CASRGVERGAVHEQFF,TGTGCCAGCAGGGGCGTGGAGCGGGGGGCTGTTCATGAGCAGTTCTTC,TRBJ2-1,TRBV7-9,.,TRBD2